The text below deals with one T cell receptor (beta chain). The V gene end was trimmed by 7 bases and the J gene end by 3 bases; junction bases not matched to a gene: 9. This CDR3 contains 14 residues. The germline V gene encodes CDR1 SQVTM and CDR2 ANQGSEA. MiXCR was run by TCRdb on the RT-PCR reads, yielding one entry per CDR3 protein. The sample lists more than 200,000 distinct CDR3 sequences, 10% to 15% occurring once. This entry is derived from a study of response to subunit inactivated influenza vaccine. The TCR was taken from a man aged 50 to 59 who received an inactivated influenza vaccine. V and J are TRBV29-1 and TRBJ2-3, with 8 bases identical to TRBD1. The specimen comprised non-naive T cells sorted from PBMCs, sampled approximately 15 days before vaccination. CDR3 in amino acids: CSALRDRLTDTQYF. CDR3 DNA sequence: TGCAGCGCACTAAGGGACAGGCTAACAGATACGCAGTATTTT.